The 30 T cell receptor beta chains reported below all come from one sample, sequenced in a study of regulatory T cells in long-lasting Graves disease. Building the TCR beta libraries relied on iRepertoire HTBI primers, and CDR3 regions underwent Arm-PCR. From the multiplex PCR reads, TCRdb called clonotypes with MiXCR, one entry per CDR3 protein. This sample has about 530,000 distinct CDR3 sequences; about 15% occur once, and the top ten carry around 25%. Sample time point: newly diagnosed GD, antithyroid drugs for less than 3 months. RNA extracted from PBMCs served as the sequencing template. These data also formed part of another study, on T cells in Graves' hyperthyroidism and ophthalmopathy.

The material was peripheral blood mononuclear cells (PBMCs), obtained at new diagnosis, from a patient treated with antithyroid drugs. The receptors shown here come from a woman aged 40 to 65 with Graves disease.

V is TRBV9 and J is TRBJ1-6; 7 nucleotides agree with TRBD1. The CDR3 contains 17 residues. Germline lookup yields CDR1 SGDLS and CDR2 YYNGEE. V trimming: 4 bases; J trimming: 0 bases; junction bases outside the gene matches: 7. CDR3 nucleotide sequence: TGTGCCAGCAGCCCGGGACAGCCAAGCTCCTATAATTCACCCCTCCACTTT. Translation gives CASSPGQPSSYNSPLHF.

This clonotype has at least ten counts. The junction shows a germline mismatch at one end, possibly a read error. The chain carries TRBV18 and TRBJ1-4; 8 bases agree with TRBD1. Looked up from germline, CDR1 is KGHSH and CDR2 is LQKENI. This CDR3 spans 12 amino acids. CDR3 sequence: CASSPRTGSLWF. CDR3 nucleotides: TGTGCCAGCTCTCCCCGGACAGGGAGTTTGTGGTTT. Together with reference TRBV18 and TRBJ1-4, the CDR3 gives the full variable domain: NAGVMQNPRHLVRRRGQEARLRCSPMKGHSHVYWYRQLPEEGLKFMVYLQKENIIDESGMPKERFSAEFPKEGPSILRIQQVVRGDSAAYFCASSPRTGSLWFGSGTQLSVL.

This clonotype was counted ten times or more. This chain uses TRBV5-6 with TRBJ1-2, with D possibly being TRBD1 (5 bases). This CDR3 has 15 amino acids. In germline, CDR1 is SGHDT, CDR2 YYEEEE. Trimming pared 2 bases from V and 1 base from J, leaving 12 bases between. The CDR3 DNA follows: TGTGCCAGCAGCTTCCCTACGGGGGATAACTATGGCTACACCTTC. This translates into CASSFPTGDNYGYTF. The variable domain in full, completed from reference TRBV5-6 and TRBJ1-2, reads DAGVTQSPTHLIKTRGQQVTLRCSPKSGHDTVSWYQQALGQGPQFIFQYYEEEERQRGNFPDRFSGHQFPNYSSELNVNALLLGDSALYLCASSFPTGDNYGYTFGSGTRLTVV.

In the case of this clonotype: No conserved phenylalanine or tryptophan is present at the end of the CDR3, so a read error is the likely explanation. The V and J genes are TRBV7-2 and TRBJ1-2; 9 bases fit TRBD1. The CDR3 consists of 14 residues. V gave up 6 bases and J gave up 7 bases; unmatched junction bases: 9. Germline V gene sequence: CDR1 SGHTA, CDR2 FQGNSA. This CDR3 is CASREQGALPGYTL. CDR3 coding DNA: TGTGCCAGCAGGGAACAGGGGGCGCTTCCTGGCTACACCCTC.

Only a few counts were recorded for this clonotype. The gene calls are TRBV12-3 or TRBV12-4 and TRBJ2-2; no clear D gene. V was pared by 6 bases and J by 3 bases, with 14 bases between. CDR3 size: 15 residues. CDR3 loop: CASSLRKEHTGELFF. DNA of the CDR3: TGTGCCAGCAGCCTCCGGAAGGAGCACACCGGGGAGCTGTTTTTT.

Ten or more counts support this clonotype. V is TRBV11-2 and J is TRBJ1-6; TRBD1 matches 7 bases. V gave up 7 bases and J gave up 10 bases; unmatched junction bases: 13. The CDR3 loop spans 15 amino acids. Germline assignment: CDR1 SGHAT and CDR2 FQNNGV. The DNA for the CDR3 is TGTGCCAGCACCACTAAGGAGGGGGCTGTATCACCCCTCCACTTT. It codes for CASTTKEGAVSPLHF. The full variable domain, completed using reference TRBV11-2 and TRBJ1-6, is EAGVAQSPRYKIIEKRQSVAFWCNPISGHATLYWYQQILGQGPKLLIQFQNNGVVDDSQLPKDRFSAERLKGVDSTLKIQPAKLEDSAVYLCASTTKEGAVSPLHFGNGTRLTVT.

This clonotype was picked up many times. In DNA, the CDR3 is TGTGCCACCAGTGATCCTAATCCCGGGACGTGGGGAGGCTACGAGCAGTACTTC. It codes for CATSDPNPGTWGGYEQYF. The rearrangement joins TRBV24-1 to TRBJ2-7; perhaps TRBD2 as D (6 bases). Trimming removed 3 bases from V and 3 bases from J, with 23 bases in between. The CDR3 length is 18 residues. Germline values: CDR1 KGHDR, CDR2 SFDVKD.

The chain links TRBV7-3 to TRBJ2-3, with 9 bases that match TRBD1. After removal of 1 base from V and 3 bases from J, the junction contained 11 bases not matched to a gene. CDR3 length equals 18 residues. Germline-derived CDR1 and CDR2 are SGHTA and FQGTGA. The CDR3 region is CASSLRPFGTGRTDTQYF. The CDR3 region has the DNA TGTGCCAGCAGCTTAAGACCCTTCGGGACAGGGAGGACAGATACGCAGTATTTT.

This clonotype was detected ten times or more. The chain recombines TRBV4-1 with TRBJ2-7; possible D gene TRBD1, 5 bases. The CDR3 has 17 amino acids. V shed 4 bases and J shed 3 bases, with 22 bases lying between them. Germline V CDR1 and CDR2: MGHRA, YSYEKL. Written as DNA, the CDR3 is TGCGCCAGCAGCCGTCACTCCCGCAGGGTTCTGGTCTACGAGCAGTACTTC. Its translation: CASSRHSRRVLVYEQYF.

CDR3 residues: CASSPLEGVGTIYF. The CDR3 DNA follows: TGTGCCAGTAGCCCCTTGGAAGGGGTGGGCACCATATATTTT. This chain connects TRBV19 to TRBJ1-3; the D gene is possibly TRBD1 (5 bases). The V end lost 6 bases, the J end lost 9 bases, and 18 bases lay between the germline ends. Per germline, CDR1 LNHDA and CDR2 SQIVND (reference sequence). The CDR3 covers 14 residues.

Only a few counts were recorded for this clonotype. The V and J genes are TRBV5-4 and TRBJ2-7; 8 nucleotides align to TRBD2. With V trimmed by 4 bases and J by 5 bases, 5 bases remained unmatched. Germline V gene sequence: CDR1 SGHNT, CDR2 YYREEE (reference sequence). There are 13 residues in the CDR3. The CDR3 DNA reads TGTGCCAGCAGCCTTAGCGGGGTCGACGAGCAGTACTTC. It is translated as CASSLSGVDEQYF.

This sequence joins TRBV20-1 and TRBJ1-1; TRBD1 agrees at 12 bases. CDR1 is DFQATT and CDR2 is SNEGSKA in the germline V gene (reference sequence). The CDR3 is 13 residues long. Trimming cost V 1 base and J 10 bases; bases outside gene matches: 4. CDR3 nucleotide sequence: TGCAGTGCTAGAGGGGACAGGGGGCTAGGAGCTTTCTTT. Translation gives CSARGDRGLGAFF.

The V call is TRBV6-1, the J call TRBJ2-2; D may be TRBD1 (6 bases). The V gene's germline CDR1 is MNHNS and CDR2 SASEGT. The CDR3 contains 18 residues. With 6 bases removed from V and 4 bases from J, the gap between germline ends came to 24 bases. The CDR3 spells CASRANRLTGPGTGELFF. The CDR3 DNA reads TGTGCCAGCAGGGCCAACCGACTAACAGGGCCTGGCACCGGGGAGCTGTTTTTT.

Details on this clonotype: Since a much larger clone is just one base distant, this may be a read error. No conserved phenylalanine or tryptophan ends this CDR3, so it is likely a read error. The chain couples TRBV28 to TRBJ2-7; the D gene could be TRBD1 or TRBD2 (5 bases each). The CDR3 loop spans 14 amino acids. With 5 bases removed from V and 7 bases from J, the gap between germline ends came to 18 bases. Per germline, CDR1 MDHEN and CDR2 SYDVKM. The CDR3 DNA reads as TGTGCCAGCAGTCCCGGGACCCCAACCTGGGAGCAGTACTCC. It specifies CASSPGTPTWEQYS.

There are many counts of this clonotype. The DNA for the CDR3 is TGTGCCTGGATAGGGTCAGGGTGGATGAACACTGAAGCTTTCTTT. This translates into CAWIGSGWMNTEAFF. The J gene is TRBJ1-1, the V gene TRBV30, with D possibly TRBD1 on 5 matching bases. Germline CDR1 is GTSNPN and CDR2 is SVGIG (reference sequence). This CDR3 comprises 15 residues. The V end lost 4 bases, the J end lost 0 bases, and 15 bases lay between the germline ends. The full variable domain, rest sourced from reference TRBV30 and TRBJ1-1, is SQTIHQWPATLVQPVGSPLSLECTVEGTSNPNLYWYRQAAGRGLQLLFYSVGIGQISSEVPQNLSASRPQDRQFILSSKKLLLSDSGFYLCAWIGSGWMNTEAFFGQGTRLTVV.

This clonotype was observed at least ten times. The rearrangement links TRBV5-1 to TRBJ2-3, with no clear D. Germline V gene data show CDR1 as SGHRS and CDR2 as YFSETQ. The CDR3 sequence is 12 residues long. V shed 1 base and J shed 2 bases, with 2 bases lying between them. This CDR3 reads CASSLFTDTQYF. CDR3 nucleotides: TGCGCCAGCAGCTTGTTCACAGATACGCAGTATTTT. Drawing the rest from reference TRBV5-1 and TRBJ2-3, the complete variable domain is KAGVTQTPRYLIKTRGQQVTLSCSPISGHRSVSWYQQTPGQGLQFLFEYFSETQRNKGNFPGRFSGRQFSNSRSEMNVSTLELGDSALYLCASSLFTDTQYFGPGTRLTVL.

This clonotype was counted many times. The V gene is TRBV20-1, the J gene TRBJ1-1, with D perhaps TRBD1 (5 bases). The length of the CDR3 is 14 residues. Looked up from germline, CDR1 is DFQATT and CDR2 is SNEGSKA (reference sequence). V lost 6 bases to trimming and J lost 3 bases, with 17 bases between them. The CDR3 DNA is TGCAGTGCACAGCCTCAGGGAGCGGACACTGAAGCTTTCTTT. Encoded protein: CSAQPQGADTEAFF.

The sample holds many counts of this clonotype. The V gene is TRBV3-1, the J gene TRBJ1-6, with D unclear. Germline V CDR1 and CDR2: LGHDT, YNNKEL (reference sequence). V was cut by 4 bases and J by 0 bases, with 7 bases left in between. This CDR3 has 15 residues. Written as DNA, the CDR3 is TGTGCCAGCAGCCGGGAGGGCTCCTATAATTCACCCCTCCACTTT. This sequence encodes CASSREGSYNSPLHF.

At least ten counts were recorded for this clonotype. The V and J genes are TRBV11-3 and TRBJ2-7; possible D gene TRBD2, 5 bases. CDR1 and CDR2 (germline): SGHNT, YENEEA. This CDR3 contains 16 residues. Trimming stripped 2 bases from V and 2 bases from J, with 16 bases between. The CDR3 coding sequence is TGTGCCAGCAGCTTAAGGGTATGGCCGGGAACCTACGAGCAGTACTTC. Translating it yields CASSLRVWPGTYEQYF.

This clonotype has at least ten counts. The chain couples TRBV2 to TRBJ1-1; weak D call: TRBD1 (5 bases). CDR3 size: 14 residues. Trimming cost V 8 bases and J 1 base, with 14 bases left between them. CDR1 and CDR2 (germline): SNHLY, FYNNEI. CDR3 region: CASVGGWANTEAFF. CDR3 bases: TGTGCCAGCGTTGGGGGTTGGGCGAACACTGAAGCTTTCTTT.

This clonotype was detected a few times. The rearrangement uses TRBV10-3 and TRBJ2-7; D possibly corresponds to TRBD2 (5 bases). The CDR3 spans 13 residues. Between the trimmed V and J ends, which lost 0 bases and 10 bases, there was a span of 13 bases. Germline loops: CDR1 ENHRY, CDR2 SYGVKD. The CDR3 sequence is CAISESWERDQYF. CDR3 bases: TGTGCCATCAGTGAGTCGTGGGAGAGGGATCAGTACTTC.

This clonotype was seen repeatedly, ten times or more. The chain combines TRBV11-2 with TRBJ2-4; D gene uncertain. The CDR3 is made up of 13 amino acids. The V and J ends lost 3 bases and 8 bases respectively, with 11 bases between them. Per germline, CDR1 SGHAT and CDR2 FQNNGV. The DNA of the CDR3 is TGTGCCAGCAGCTTCCGCCCTCAGCACATTCAGTACTTC. Its translation: CASSFRPQHIQYF.

Many counts were recorded for this clonotype. The chain links TRBV11-2 to TRBJ2-5; D call uncertain. Trimming left V 2 bases short and J 2 bases short, with 15 bases between. This CDR3 spans 16 amino acids. Germline V gene data show CDR1 as SGHAT and CDR2 as FQNNGV. The CDR3 bases are TGTGCCAGCAGCTTATCTACCCCCCGGCAGCAAGAGACCCAGTACTTC. Its protein is CASSLSTPRQQETQYF. Combining the CDR3 with reference TRBV11-2 and TRBJ2-5 gives the whole variable domain EAGVAQSPRYKIIEKRQSVAFWCNPISGHATLYWYQQILGQGPKLLIQFQNNGVVDDSQLPKDRFSAERLKGVDSTLKIQPAKLEDSAVYLCASSLSTPRQQETQYFGPGTRLLVL.

Many counts were recorded for this clonotype. The chain uses TRBV28 and TRBJ1-6; possibly TRBD1 for D (6 bases). Germline V lookup: CDR1 MDHEN, CDR2 SYDVKM. CDR3 length equals 13 residues. Trimming removed 6 bases from V and 7 bases from J, with 10 bases in between. The CDR3: CASSARGNSPLHF. CDR3 nucleotides: TGTGCCAGCAGCGCTAGGGGGAATTCACCCCTCCACTTT.

Many counts were recorded for this clonotype. The chain joins TRBV3-1 to TRBJ1-6; D may be TRBD1 (5 bases). Germline CDR1 and CDR2: LGHDT and YNNKEL (reference sequence). The CDR3 runs 14 residues. Trimming left V 0 bases short and J 9 bases short, with 9 bases between. The CDR3 here is CASSQERRGSPLHF. For the CDR3, the DNA is TGTGCCAGCAGCCAAGAGCGAAGGGGTTCACCCCTCCACTTT.

As concerns this clonotype: The CDR3 does not end in the conserved phenylalanine or tryptophan, so this is likely a read error. The chain carries TRBV12-3 or TRBV12-4 and TRBJ2-2; a weak D match, TRBD1 (6 bases). The length of the CDR3 is 15 residues. Trimming removed 3 bases at V and 6 bases at J, with 14 bases between. For the CDR3, the DNA is TGTGCCAGCAGTTTGGCGAGGGGGTTCGCCGGGGAGCTGTTTGTT. This gives the protein CASSLARGFAGELFV.

The CDR3 region has the DNA TGTGCCAGCAGTGAATTGTACGCTAAAGCTTTCTTT. The encoded protein is CASSELYAKAFF. This chain uses TRBV6-2 or TRBV6-3 with TRBJ1-1; D is undetermined. Trimming removed 5 bases at V and 9 bases at J, with 13 bases between. This CDR3 contains 12 residues. Germline CDR1 reads MNHEY; CDR2 reads SVGEGT.

This clonotype was observed a handful of times. This chain links TRBV3-1 with TRBJ1-3; D is ambiguous. The ends were cut back, 4 bases at V and 11 bases at J, with 18 bases in the middle. The germline V gene encodes CDR1 LGHDT and CDR2 YNNKEL (reference sequence). This CDR3 is 14 amino acids long. In nucleotides, the CDR3 is TGTGCCAGCAGCCTTTCGGGGAGGGCCGGGGCCATATATTTT. Protein product: CASSLSGRAGAIYF.

V and J are TRBV6-2 or TRBV6-3 and TRBJ2-5, with D uncertain. This CDR3 has 12 residues. Germline assignment: CDR1 MNHEY and CDR2 SVGEGT. Trimming stripped 4 bases from V and 7 bases from J, with 10 bases between. The CDR3 DNA is TGTGCCAGCAGTTCCCAGACGGCGACCCAGTACTTC. This gives the protein CASSSQTATQYF.

The chain carries TRBV7-9 and TRBJ1-2; possibly TRBD1 for D (5 bases). Germline assignment: CDR1 SEHNR and CDR2 FQNEAQ (reference sequence). The CDR3 spans 14 residues. V dropped 5 bases and J dropped 8 bases, with 18 bases sitting between them. CDR3 coding DNA: TGTGCCAGCAGCACCCTCGGGGGTGACCGGGGCTACACCTTC. Translation gives CASSTLGGDRGYTF.